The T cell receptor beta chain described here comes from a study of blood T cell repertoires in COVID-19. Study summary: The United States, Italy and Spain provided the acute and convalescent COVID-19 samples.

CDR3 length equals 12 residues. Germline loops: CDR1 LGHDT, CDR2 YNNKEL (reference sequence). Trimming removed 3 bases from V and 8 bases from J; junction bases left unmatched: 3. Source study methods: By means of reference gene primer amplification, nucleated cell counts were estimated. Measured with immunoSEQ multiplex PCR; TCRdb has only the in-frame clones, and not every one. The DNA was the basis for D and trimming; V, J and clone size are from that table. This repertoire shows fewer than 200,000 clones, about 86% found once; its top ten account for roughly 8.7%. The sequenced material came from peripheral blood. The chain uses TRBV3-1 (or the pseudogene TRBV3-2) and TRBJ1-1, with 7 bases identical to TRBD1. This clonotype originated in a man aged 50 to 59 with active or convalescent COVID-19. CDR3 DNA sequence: TGTGCCAGCAGCCACGACAGGGTGGAAGCTTTCTTT. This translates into CASSHDRVEAFF.